The 25 T cell receptor beta chains presented below share a single source sample, sequenced in a study of blood T cell repertoires in COVID-19. The table came from immunoSEQ multiplex PCR; TCRdb's copy has only in-frame clones and leaves some out. This table has roughly 120,000 clones, about 88% appearing once. The sequenced sample consisted of peripheral blood. These TCRs come from a man aged 35-49 years with acute or convalescent COVID-19.

This CDR3 reads CASSLDGADQYKTYEQYF. Written as DNA, the CDR3 is TGTGCCAGCAGCTTGGATGGGGCGGATCAATATAAAACCTACGAGCAGTACTTC. The chain links TRBV5-6 to TRBJ2-7, with D perhaps matching TRBD1 (5 bases). The CDR3 spans 18 residues. CDR1 and CDR2 (germline): SGHDT, YYEEEE. V gave up 0 bases and J gave up 2 bases, with 21 bases separating them. The complete variable domain, with remaining parts taken from reference TRBV5-6 and TRBJ2-7, reads DAGVTQSPTHLIKTRGQQVTLRCSPKSGHDTVSWYQQALGQGPQFIFQYYEEEERQRGNFPDRFSGHQFPNYSSELNVNALLLGDSALYLCASSLDGADQYKTYEQYFGPGTRLTVT.

The J gene is TRBJ2-2, the V gene TRBV7-8, with 7 positions matching TRBD2. Germline CDR1 is SGHVS and CDR2 is FQNEAQ. The CDR3 is 15 residues long. V was pared by 7 bases and J by 4 bases, with 9 bases of the junction left unmatched. Here the CDR3 reads CASTHLGGGTGELFF. CDR3 nucleotides: TGTGCCAGCACCCATCTCGGCGGGGGCACCGGGGAGCTGTTTTTT.

The V and J genes are TRBV5-1 and TRBJ1-1; D perhaps matches TRBD1 (6 bases). The CDR3 is 15 amino acids. Trimming stripped 4 bases from V and 0 bases from J, with 13 bases between. CDR1 SGHRS and CDR2 YFSETQ come from the germline V gene. DNA for the CDR3: TGCGCCAGCAGCAGACAGGCTGGCATGAACACTGAAGCTTTCTTT. Amino acids: CASSRQAGMNTEAFF.

The chain links TRBV7-8 to TRBJ2-1, with 9 positions matching TRBD2. Trimming cost V 4 bases and J 2 bases; bases outside gene matches: 3. CDR3 length: 15 residues. Germline V gene sequence: CDR1 SGHVS, CDR2 FQNEAQ. The CDR3 sequence: CASSWSSGAYNEQFF. DNA for the CDR3: TGTGCCAGCAGCTGGTCTAGCGGGGCCTACAATGAGCAGTTCTTC.

The gene calls are TRBV9 and TRBJ2-2, with TRBD2 as a possible D gene (5 bases). The germline gives CDR1 SGDLS, CDR2 YYNGEE. This CDR3 spans 15 amino acids. Deletions cut 4 bases from V and 1 base from J, with 11 bases between. CDR3 DNA: TGTGCCAGCAGCCCCCGTGGAGGGAACACCGGGGAGCTGTTTTTT. It specifies CASSPRGGNTGELFF.

This chain links TRBV5-7 with TRBJ1-2; no clear D gene. TRBV5-7 is filed as an ORF, its function uncertain. The CDR3 runs to 16 residues. V was pared by 0 bases and J by 3 bases, with 15 bases between. The CDR3 nucleotides read TGTGCCAGCAGCTTGGGTGCACTCCCCCCGGACTATGGCTACACCTTC. This sequence encodes CASSLGALPPDYGYTF.

In its sample, this clone was seen a few times. The CDR3 is CASSFQGARTDTQYF. The CDR3 DNA follows: TGTGCCAGCAGTTTTCAGGGGGCTCGGACAGATACGCAGTATTTT. This sequence joins TRBV2 and TRBJ2-3, with 8 bases aligning to TRBD1. The length of the CDR3 is 15 residues. Germline CDR1 reads SNHLY; CDR2 reads FYNNEI. The V gene end was trimmed by 5 bases and the J gene end by 3 bases; junction bases not matched to a gene: 7.

The V gene is TRBV3-1 (or the pseudogene TRBV3-2), the J gene TRBJ1-2, with 10 bases aligning to TRBD1. The germline V gene encodes CDR1 LGHDT and CDR2 YNNKEL (reference sequence). The CDR3 covers 13 residues. V lost 4 bases, J lost 7 bases, and 3 bases stayed unmatched. The CDR3 nucleotides are TGTGCCAGCAGCCTCCGGGACAGGGGTGGCTACACCTTC. Protein product: CASSLRDRGGYTF.

The chain has TRBV9 and TRBJ2-3; no definite D call. The length of the CDR3 is 15 residues. Germline V gene data show CDR1 as SGDLS and CDR2 as YYNGEE. Trimming removed 0 bases from V and 4 bases from J, with 12 bases in between. The chain's CDR3 is CASSVAQVPPDTQYF. The CDR3 DNA reads as TGTGCCAGCAGCGTAGCGCAGGTCCCTCCAGATACGCAGTATTTT.

The chain employs TRBV7-3 and TRBJ2-3; tentatively, D is TRBD2 (6 bases). CDR3 length: 14 residues. Germline V gene sequence: CDR1 SGHTA, CDR2 FQGTGA. The V and J ends lost 5 bases and 7 bases respectively, with 16 bases between them. This chain's CDR3 is CASSKSPGLNTQYF. Written as DNA, the CDR3 is TGTGCCAGCAGCAAAAGTCCGGGACTCAATACGCAGTATTTT.

The J gene is TRBJ2-7, the V gene TRBV6-5; tentatively, D is TRBD1 (6 bases). The germline gives CDR1 MNHEY, CDR2 SVGAGI. The CDR3 is 14 residues long. Deletions cut 6 bases from V and 3 bases from J, with 15 bases between. This CDR3 is CASSLTIQGYEQYF. The CDR3, as DNA: TGTGCCAGCAGCCTTACAATACAGGGCTACGAGCAGTACTTC.

This chain joins TRBV4-3 and TRBJ2-7; 9 bases are a match to TRBD1. This CDR3 has 16 residues. After removal of 4 bases from V and 4 bases from J, the junction contained 11 bases not matched to a gene. The germline V gene has CDR1 LGHNA and CDR2 YSLEER. The CDR3 DNA sequence: TGCGCCAGCAGCCCCATGGGACAGGGCTCGAGGTACGAGCAGTACTTC. It encodes CASSPMGQGSRYEQYF.

This sequence joins TRBV28 and TRBJ1-2, with a possible D match to TRBD1 (5 bases). Trimming removed 4 bases from V and 7 bases from J, with 13 bases in between. Germline V gene sequence: CDR1 MDHEN, CDR2 SYDVKM. CDR3 length: 13 residues. The CDR3 is CASSSRSGAGYTF. The DNA of the CDR3 is TGTGCCAGCAGTTCCCGGTCTGGGGCTGGCTACACCTTC.

This clone showed up just a few times. The chain employs TRBV5-1 and TRBJ2-7, with TRBD2 identical over 12 bases. Germline V lookup: CDR1 SGHRS, CDR2 YFSETQ. After removal of 5 bases from V and 3 bases from J, the junction contained 3 bases not matched to a gene. The CDR3 sequence is 14 residues long. The CDR3 DNA reads as TGCGCCAGCAGTCTGACTAGCGGGAGCTACGAGCAGTACTTC. It is translated as CASSLTSGSYEQYF.

This clone was detected only a few times. Here the CDR3 DNA reads TGTGCCAGCAGCTTGGTAGCGGGGGTTAGCACAGATACGCAGTATTTT. This gives the protein CASSLVAGVSTDTQYF. The chain joins TRBV5-5 to TRBJ2-3; 9 positions agree with TRBD2. The CDR3 is 16 amino acids. Germline V gives CDR1 SGHKS, CDR2 YYEKEE (reference sequence). J gave up 0 bases and V 0 bases, and 2 bases lay outside the gene matches.

CDR3 loop: CASSLGARAGASTDTQYF. The CDR3 DNA follows: TGTGCCAGCAGCTTGGGGGCGAGGGCGGGGGCCTCCACAGATACGCAGTATTTT. This chain links TRBV5-4 with TRBJ2-3, with a tentative D call TRBD2 (7 bases). CDR1 is SGHNT, CDR2 YYREEE, per germline (reference sequence). The CDR3 spans 18 residues. V lost 0 bases and J 2 bases, leaving 19 bases between the germline ends.

The CDR3 DNA is TGTGCCAGCAGTATGAGAGGGCGGGAGGACGAGCAGTACTTC. This translates into CASSMRGREDEQYF. This rearrangement joins TRBV6-5 to TRBJ2-7; TRBD2 matches 8 bases. The CDR3 sequence is 14 residues long. Germline V gives CDR1 MNHEY, CDR2 SVGAGI. J lost 5 bases, V lost 5 bases, and 8 bases had no gene match.

This clone was detected only once. This sequence joins TRBV6-4 and TRBJ2-3; D gene unclear. V was shortened by 5 bases and J by 3 bases, with 9 bases between the two germline ends. Germline values: CDR1 MRHNA, CDR2 SNTAGT. CDR3 length equals 13 residues. The CDR3 sequence: CASSLRVTDTQYF. Written as DNA, the CDR3 is TGTGCCAGCAGTCTACGGGTGACAGATACGCAGTATTTT.

CDR3 nucleotides: TGTGCCAGCAGCCCAGGCGGGCCCTACGAGCAGTACTTC. It is translated as CASSPGGPYEQYF. The genes are TRBV5-6 and TRBJ2-7; D is perhaps TRBD2 (5 bases). Germline V CDR1 and CDR2: SGHDT, YYEEEE. This CDR3 is 13 amino acids long. V was clipped by 4 bases and J by 2 bases, with 10 bases between them.

This chain connects TRBV5-1 to TRBJ1-2; D remains unclear. The CDR3 length is 14 residues. The V end was cut by 1 base, the J end by 8 bases, with 15 bases between. Germline V gives CDR1 SGHRS, CDR2 YFSETQ. CDR3 sequence reads: CASSLSVGSEGYTF. CDR3 nucleotides: TGCGCCAGCAGCTTGTCGGTCGGGAGCGAGGGCTACACCTTC.

V usage is TRBV18 and J usage is TRBJ2-5, with 9 bases fitting TRBD1. CDR3 size: 15 residues. The germline V gene encodes CDR1 KGHSH and CDR2 LQKENI. Germline trimming cut 6 bases from V and 1 base from J; bases unmatched to any gene: 6. CDR3 loop: CASSQQGALQETQYF. The CDR3 DNA is TGTGCCAGCTCGCAACAGGGGGCGCTCCAAGAGACCCAGTACTTC.

The rearrangement links TRBV27 to TRBJ1-1; the D gene is possibly TRBD1 (6 bases). CDR1 is MNHEY and CDR2 is SMNVEV in the germline V gene (reference sequence). Trimming left V 7 bases short and J 11 bases short, with 20 bases between. CDR3 length: 13 amino acids. Here the CDR3 DNA reads TGTGCCAGCAAGCCCTTAGGGGGAGATGCGGCTTTCTTT. This gives the protein CASKPLGGDAAFF.

The chain uses TRBV5-1 and TRBJ1-2, with D possibly matching TRBD1 (5 bases). The CDR3 is made up of 14 amino acids. Trimming stripped 0 bases from V and 5 bases from J, with 11 bases between. Germline V gene data show CDR1 as SGHRS and CDR2 as YFSETQ. CDR3 amino acids: CASSLEGKGYGYTF. In DNA form, the CDR3 reads TGCGCCAGCAGCTTGGAAGGGAAGGGGTATGGCTACACCTTC.

The sample holds a few counts of this clone. The V call is TRBV5-4, the J call TRBJ2-7, with 12 positions matching TRBD1. The V gene end was trimmed by 4 bases and the J gene end by 6 bases; junction bases not matched to a gene: 8. Germline V CDR1 and CDR2: SGHNT, YYREEE (reference sequence). The CDR3 has 15 residues. The CDR3 DNA sequence: TGTGCCAGCAGCCTCCGGGACAGGGGGCCTCTCGAGCAGTACTTC. As protein: CASSLRDRGPLEQYF.

This sequence joins TRBV3-1 (or the pseudogene TRBV3-2) and TRBJ2-5, with 9 bases aligning to TRBD2. This CDR3 spans 17 amino acids. Germline CDR1 is LGHDT and CDR2 is YNNKEL (reference sequence). The ends lost 0 bases at V and 5 bases at J; junction bases unmatched: 10. In DNA, the CDR3 is TGTGCCAGCAGCCAAGAAGGGTTAGCGGGGGTATGGGAGACCCAGTACTTC. This gives the protein CASSQEGLAGVWETQYF.